The clone carrying this T cell receptor (beta chain) was seen ten or more times. Time point reported: longitudinal time-point 3. This record comes from a study of neurological immune-mediated disorders. Sequencing runs each generated in excess of 200 million TCR-beta sequences derived from 15-18 subjects. TCRdb re-called the 5' RACE reads with MiXCR, one entry per CDR3 protein. Here the sample spans tens of thousands of distinct CDR3 sequences, roughly 13% being singletons. The CDR3 loop spans 15 amino acids. The junction had 6 bases not matched to a gene; V was cut back by 4 bases and J by 4 bases. Germline V gene sequence: CDR1 MDHEN, CDR2 SYDVKM.

The rearrangement links TRBV28 to TRBJ2-2; 7 nucleotides align to TRBD1. The specimen sequenced was PBMCs. This sequence originates from a male donor with HTLV-1-associated myelopathy (HAM/TSP). Written as DNA, the CDR3 is TGTGCCAGCAGTTCCTACAGGGGAACCACCGGGGAGCTGTTTTTT. It yields the protein CASSSYRGTTGELFF.